Following are 18 T cell receptor beta chains from one sample sequenced in a study of T cell changes during pregnancy in multiple sclerosis. This table comes from immunoSEQ multiplex PCR, and its TCRdb copy is limited to in-frame clones, with some not included. This sample yields 25,000 to 35,000 clones, of which over 75% are seen a single time; roughly 4.5% belongs to the top ten. Sequencing was performed on CD8+ T cells from peripheral blood mononuclear cells, taken in the second trimester of pregnancy. The receptors were sampled from a female donor with multiple sclerosis, enrolled in a pregnancy study.

V usage is TRBV10-2 and J usage is TRBJ2-7; tentative D call: TRBD1 (6 bases). V lost 1 base and J 3 bases, leaving 10 bases between the germline ends. CDR3 size: 14 residues. CDR1 WSHSY and CDR2 SAAADI come from the germline V gene. CDR3 region: CASSEWTVYYEQYF. The CDR3 coding sequence is TGCGCCAGCAGTGAGTGGACAGTATACTACGAGCAGTACTTC.

This sequence joins TRBV4-3 and TRBJ2-1; 10 bases map to TRBD2. The V segment lost 0 bases and the J segment 3 bases; nucleotides outside the gene matches: 5. The germline V gene encodes CDR1 LGHNA and CDR2 YSLEER. The CDR3 has 17 amino acids. The CDR3 region is CASSQDPLAGDYNEQFF. CDR3 bases: TGCGCCAGCAGCCAAGATCCTCTAGCGGGAGACTACAATGAGCAGTTCTTC.

This clone was seen just once. The V and J genes are TRBV30 and TRBJ2-7, with D possibly being TRBD1 (6 bases). Per germline, CDR1 GTSNPN and CDR2 SVGIG (reference sequence). Trimming removed 0 bases at V and 3 bases at J, with 12 bases between. This CDR3 spans 14 amino acids. The CDR3 DNA is TGTGCCTGGAGTGTACTTGGCAGGGGCTACGAGCAGTACTTC. This sequence encodes CAWSVLGRGYEQYF. Looking up the rest from reference TRBV30 and TRBJ2-7 gives the full variable domain: SQTIHQWPATLVQPVGSPLSLECTVEGTSNPNLYWYRQAAGRGLQLLFYSVGIGQISSEVPQNLSASRPQDRQFILSSKKLLLSDSGFYLCAWSVLGRGYEQYFGPGTRLTVT.

The V gene is TRBV9, the J gene TRBJ2-3; perhaps TRBD2 as D (5 bases). The length of the CDR3 is 15 residues. Trimming took off 0 bases at V and 4 bases at J, with 12 bases between the two ends. Germline V gene data show CDR1 as SGDLS and CDR2 as YYNGEE. The CDR3 protein is CASSVEASFPDTQYF. For the CDR3, the DNA is TGTGCCAGCAGCGTAGAGGCTAGCTTCCCAGATACGCAGTATTTT. Filled out from reference TRBV9 and TRBJ2-3, the complete variable domain reads DSGVTQTPKHLITATGQRVTLRCSPRSGDLSVYWYQQSLDQGLQFLIQYYNGEERAKGNILERFSAQQFPDLHSELNLSSLELGDSALYFCASSVEASFPDTQYFGPGTRLTVL.

This rearrangement joins TRBV4-3 to TRBJ2-2, with 7 bases lining up with TRBD2. The CDR3 runs 14 residues. Losses at the gene ends were 1 base for V and 7 bases for J; bases not matched to a gene: 3. Germline-derived CDR1 and CDR2 are LGHNA and YSLEER. The CDR3 DNA sequence: TGCGCCAGCAGCCAAGTCGGCGGGGGCGGGGAGCTGTTTTTT. This gives the protein CASSQVGGGGELFF.

The chain has TRBV5-6 and TRBJ2-2; TRBD2 is a possible D gene (5 bases). Germline V CDR1 and CDR2: SGHDT, YYEEEE. The V gene lost 4 bases and the J gene lost 3 bases, with 13 bases spanning the gap. This CDR3 region has 15 residues. CDR3 sequence reads: CASSPSAAHTGELFF. The CDR3 coding sequence is TGTGCCAGCAGCCCCTCAGCGGCTCACACCGGGGAGCTGTTTTTT.

The rearrangement links TRBV13 to TRBJ2-3, with TRBD2 matching over 12 bases. Germline CDR1 reads PRHDT; CDR2 reads FYEKMQ (reference sequence). This CDR3 is built from 17 residues. The junction had 14 bases not matched to a gene; V was cut back by 4 bases and J by 9 bases. CDR3 region: CASSSTSGRPSGGTQYF. In DNA form, the CDR3 reads TGTGCCAGCAGCTCGACTAGCGGGAGACCATCGGGGGGGACGCAGTATTTT.

This chain connects TRBV27 to TRBJ2-2; 7 bases agree with TRBD2. Germline V gives CDR1 MNHEY, CDR2 SMNVEV (reference sequence). The CDR3 is 19 amino acids. V lost 7 bases, J lost 4 bases, and 21 bases stayed unmatched. DNA of the CDR3: TGTGCCAGCACCACATCCCCCATACCCGGGAGGCCGAGCACCGGGGAGCTGTTTTTT. Translation: CASTTSPIPGRPSTGELFF.

The count of this clone is one. This chain joins TRBV13 and TRBJ2-1; 8 nucleotides match TRBD2. CDR3 size: 14 residues. J gave up 7 bases and V 5 bases, and 7 bases lay outside the gene matches. Germline-derived CDR1 and CDR2 are PRHDT and FYEKMQ (reference sequence). The CDR3 DNA sequence: TGTGCCAGCAGCCCTAGGACTAGCCAGAATGAGCAGTTCTTC. This gives the protein CASSPRTSQNEQFF.

V gene TRBV4-3 combines with J gene TRBJ2-5; TRBD2 matches at 12 bases. The CDR3 loop spans 17 amino acids. V gave up 0 bases and J gave up 2 bases; unmatched junction bases: 4. Germline assignment: CDR1 LGHNA and CDR2 YSLEER. The CDR3 DNA reads TGCGCCAGCAGCCAAGATAAACTAGCGGGAGGTCAAGAGACCCAGTACTTC. This codes for CASSQDKLAGGQETQYF.

The chain employs TRBV19 and TRBJ2-3; 7 bases map to TRBD1. In germline, CDR1 is LNHDA, CDR2 SQIVND (reference sequence). J was trimmed by 1 base and V by 5 bases; bases with no gene match: 9. The CDR3 covers 16 residues. The CDR3 region has the DNA TGTGCCAGTAGTTGGGAAGGGGGCAAAGGCACAGATACGCAGTATTTT. This codes for CASSWEGGKGTDTQYF.

The V and J genes are TRBV15 and TRBJ1-1, with D perhaps TRBD1 (5 bases). The CDR3 extends over 16 amino acids. Germline CDR1 is LNHNV and CDR2 is YYDKDF (reference sequence). Between the trimmed V and J ends, which lost 0 bases and 6 bases, there was a span of 17 bases. Here the CDR3 reads CATSRDYTGPWAEAFF. Written as DNA, the CDR3 is TGTGCCACCAGCAGAGATTACACAGGCCCGTGGGCTGAAGCTTTCTTT.

The rearrangement uses TRBV7-9 and TRBJ1-1, with D possibly being TRBD1 (5 bases). This CDR3 comprises 16 residues. V was pared by 1 base and J by 5 bases, with 17 bases between. Germline V gene lookup returns CDR1 SEHNR and CDR2 FQNEAQ (reference sequence). The CDR3 loop is CASSLVGRGVETEAFF. The CDR3 DNA reads as TGTGCCAGCAGCTTAGTGGGGCGGGGCGTCGAAACTGAAGCTTTCTTT.

V gene TRBV5-6 combines with J gene TRBJ1-3, with D unclear. The germline V gene has CDR1 SGHDT and CDR2 YYEEEE. V was clipped by 0 bases and J by 0 bases, with 10 bases between them. CDR3 size: 16 residues. CDR3 region: CASSLGASLSGNTIYF. The CDR3 coding sequence is TGTGCCAGCAGCTTGGGGGCTTCCCTCTCTGGAAACACCATATATTTT.

CDR3 in amino acids: CASSPTSVYYEQYF. In DNA form, the CDR3 reads TGTGCCAGCAGCCCCACTAGCGTTTACTACGAGCAGTACTTC. V gene TRBV11-2 combines with J gene TRBJ2-7; 7 bases align to TRBD2. Germline CDR1 SGHAT, CDR2 FQNNGV. Unmatched junction bases numbered 7, after V lost 5 bases and J lost 3 bases. This CDR3 has 14 amino acids.

The V call is TRBV27, the J call TRBJ2-3; perhaps TRBD1 as D (6 bases). CDR1 is MNHEY, CDR2 SMNVEV, per germline (reference sequence). The CDR3 has 16 amino acids. V lost 4 bases and J 4 bases, leaving 18 bases between the germline ends. The CDR3 reads CASSSAAGEFPDTQYF. DNA of the CDR3: TGTGCCAGCAGTTCCGCCGCAGGGGAGTTCCCAGATACGCAGTATTTT.

The chain recombines TRBV7-9 with TRBJ2-4, with TRBD2 matching over 7 bases. Germline V gene data show CDR1 as SEHNR and CDR2 as FQNEAQ (reference sequence). The V segment lost 5 bases and the J segment 3 bases; nucleotides outside the gene matches: 10. This CDR3 is 16 amino acids long. CDR3 in DNA: TGTGCCAGCAGCCGAACTAGCGTTCGAGGCAAAAACATTCAGTACTTC. It yields the protein CASSRTSVRGKNIQYF.

On this clone itself: Different DNA sequences within this sample yield the same CDR3. The chain uses TRBV4-2 and TRBJ2-7; a weak D match, TRBD1 (6 bases). The CDR3 consists of 14 residues. The germline V and J ends were trimmed by 3 bases and 3 bases, with 12 bases remaining between them. The V gene's germline CDR1 is LGHNA and CDR2 YNFKEQ. CDR3 bases: TGTGCCAGCAGCCATGGGCAGGGGATCTACGAGCAGTACTTC. Residues: CASSHGQGIYEQYF.